This TCR beta chain was retrieved from a study of CD8 T cells in Susac syndrome. Study-wide results and limits: Acknowledgment was made by the study that its TCR sequencing and HLA analysis involved a relatively small number of individuals.

Random hexamers were used to reverse transcribe roughly 0.5 to 1 ug of RNA. The immunoSEQ assay covered 54 Vbeta and 13 Jbeta segments for CDR3. TCRdb reprocessed the immunoSEQ multiplex PCR reads with MiXCR, giving one entry per CDR3 protein. The sample consists of about 200,000 distinct CDR3 sequences, more than 90% of them appearing once. With 3 bases clipped from V and 7 bases from J, the junction kept 11 bases outside the gene matches. Germline-derived CDR1 and CDR2 are MGHRA and YSYEKL. The CDR3 contains 16 residues. Details on this clonotype: Its target is not known.

TCR beta sequencing covered blood CD8+ and CD4+ T cells. Patients with stable or active relapsing-remitting disease, all of them treatment-naive, made up the multiple sclerosis controls. The source is a human donor with multiple sclerosis. Material for sequencing was CD4+ T cells from PBMCs. The V call is TRBV4-1, the J call TRBJ2-7; 11 nucleotides agree with TRBD2. The CDR3 DNA reads as TGCGCCAGCAGCCAGCTTCTAGCGGGAGGCATCCGGGAGCAGTACTTC. Encoded protein: CASSQLLAGGIREQYF.